This T cell receptor (beta chain) emerged from a study of human T cells and chemical hapten exposure (dated by TCRdb to about 2021). In terms of the full investigation: Libraries were pooled for sequencing, and variation in per-sample TCR yields was attributed mainly to small differences in library volumes within the pool. This study followed changes in the peripheral blood TCR repertoire in vivo during primary and secondary sensitization of alopecia patients to the hapten diphenylcyclopropenone (DPC). For every blood RNA sample, sequencing covered both the TCR alpha and TCR beta chains.

General conclusions and limits of the study: The number of TCRs above 1 in 1000 frequency did not change with DPC sensitization; there was no evidence of global repertoire structure alterations. Repeated subsampling changed both the strength of the expansion versus patch-test correlation and the threshold at which the correlation became significant.

Inclusive of the bounding cysteine and phenylalanine, the CDR3 is 14 residues long. CDR3 DNA is the only sequence kept; it has 42 bases, read in frame from the first base. A distance of 9 bases separates the germline ends of V and J, which lose 6 bases and 1 base respectively. CDR1 and CDR2, per the germline V gene, are ENHRY and SYGVKD. Libraries were prepared through RACE. The instrument given in TCRdb is NextSeq 500. Library preparation attached unique molecular identifiers to individual cDNA molecules for quantitative, reproducible TCR counting. From the authors' description of their analysis: The median number of TCRs per sample was some 100,000, ranging from roughly 20,000 to 700,000. The Decombinator software suite was used to annotate V, J and CDR3 in the TCR reads. For PS versus PT1 abundance plots, all samples were subsampled to the same number of TCRs (28,000). Expanded TCRs were defined as absent before sensitization and observed at least eight times at the 2-week time point. Using fastp trimming at Q25 and MiXCR clonotype assembly, TCRdb reanalyzed the public sequencing data and kept in-frame beta chains. Rows are combined by CDR3 protein, so each entry shows the most common genes and DNA. V and J calls and clone size were set by TCRdb, not the authors. This sample is represented by some 31,000 distinct CDR3 sequences; around 5.5% of them were singletons. The ten biggest clones cover roughly 13% of the sample.

There are many counts of this clonotype. Its specific antigen is unknown. Per-nucleotide qualities are absent, and no much larger clonotype sits a single base away. Sample time point, as interpreted from the label and publication: healthy volunteer bleed at 6 weeks. Total RNA was extracted from unfractionated whole blood that had been collected in Tempus Blood RNA tubes. As TCR sequencing controls, roughly five healthy volunteers were used, with blood taken at day 0, 2 weeks and 6 weeks. This TCR derives from a human donor in good health. Some clones in this sample may be carry-over from other donors' samples. Sequenced input: whole blood. The sequence is built from TRBV10-3 and TRBJ1-4; tentative D gene TRBD1, with 6 bases matching. The CDR3 is CAISVQGTNEKLFF. The bases read TGTGCCATCAGCGTACAGGGAACTAATGAAAAACTGTTTTTT.